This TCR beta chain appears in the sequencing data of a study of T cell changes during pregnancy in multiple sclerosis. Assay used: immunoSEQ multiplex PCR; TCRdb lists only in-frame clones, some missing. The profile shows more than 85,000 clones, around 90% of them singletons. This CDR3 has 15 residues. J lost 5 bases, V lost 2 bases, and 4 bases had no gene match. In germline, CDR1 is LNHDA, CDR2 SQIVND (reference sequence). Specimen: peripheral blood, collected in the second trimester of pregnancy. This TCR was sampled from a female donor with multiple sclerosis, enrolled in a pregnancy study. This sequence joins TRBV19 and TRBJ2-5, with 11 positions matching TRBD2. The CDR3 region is CASSITSGGGETQYF. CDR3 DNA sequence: TGTGCCAGTAGTATAACTAGCGGGGGAGGGGAGACCCAGTACTTC.